This T cell receptor (beta chain) was observed in a study of graft-versus-host responses after intestinal transplantation. Across the study: Recipients underwent multivisceral, liver-intestinal, or isolated intestinal transplants.

About this clone: Its antigen is undetermined.

The study, taken as a whole, reports: Some GvH clones appeared in ileal mucosa or blood before recipient bone marrow.

The V gene lost 4 bases and the J gene lost 2 bases, with 9 bases spanning the gap. This CDR3 is 12 amino acids long. The germline V gene encodes CDR1 SQVTM and CDR2 ANQGSEA. TCRdb keeps only in-frame clones here, not all; method: immunoSEQ multiplex PCR. The sample holds over 100,000 clones, over 85% seen once. J is TRBJ2-7 and V is TRBV29-1; D perhaps matches TRBD2 (5 bases). Sequences were derived from unstimulated CD4+ T cells sorted from spleen or lymph node cells, sampled before intestinal transplant. The sequence derives from a human donor who received an intestinal transplant. This CDR3 reads CSVVVAPYEQYF. DNA for the CDR3: TGCAGCGTTGTGGTAGCGCCCTACGAGCAGTACTTC.